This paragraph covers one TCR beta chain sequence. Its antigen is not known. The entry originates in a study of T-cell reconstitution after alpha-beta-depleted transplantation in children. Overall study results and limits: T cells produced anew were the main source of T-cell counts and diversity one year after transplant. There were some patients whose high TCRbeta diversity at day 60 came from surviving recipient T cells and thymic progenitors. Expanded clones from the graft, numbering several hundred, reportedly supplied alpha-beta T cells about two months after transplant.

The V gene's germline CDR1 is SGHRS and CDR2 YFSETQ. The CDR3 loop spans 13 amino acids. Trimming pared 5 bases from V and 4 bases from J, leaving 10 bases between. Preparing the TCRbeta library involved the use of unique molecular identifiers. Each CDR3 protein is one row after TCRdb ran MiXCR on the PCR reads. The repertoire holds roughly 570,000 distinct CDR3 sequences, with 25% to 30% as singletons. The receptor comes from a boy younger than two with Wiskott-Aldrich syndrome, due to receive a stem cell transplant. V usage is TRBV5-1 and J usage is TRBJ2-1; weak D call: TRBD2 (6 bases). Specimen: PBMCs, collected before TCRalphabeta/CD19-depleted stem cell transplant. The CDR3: CASSRLGYNEQFF. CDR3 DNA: TGCGCCAGCAGTAGACTAGGGTACAATGAGCAGTTCTTC.